Ten or more counts support the clone carrying this TCR beta chain. What it binds is unknown. V lost 3 bases and J lost 3, with 8 bases in between. This CDR3 has 13 amino acids. The authors made TCR cDNA by 5'RACE template switching, adding a universal primer site and UMIs. TCRdb re-derived calls from the 5' RACE reads in MiXCR, one entry per CDR3 protein. The table shows about 30,000 distinct CDR3 sequences, with 4.4% occurring only once. This record belongs to a study of T cells after yellow fever vaccination. Study-wide results and limits: There was a possibility that FACS-sorted repertoires contained abundant clonotypes contaminating from the bulk population. Weaker, the secondary response peaked sooner, at day 5 versus 15. At around 95% for CD4 and approximately 88% for CD8, most primary-vaccination clones showed up again after the booster.

The sequence came from a man aged 30 to 45 who received the YFV17D yellow fever vaccine. V usage is TRBV12-3 or TRBV12-4 and J usage is TRBJ1-2, with D perhaps matching TRBD1 (5 bases). Specimen: CD8+ T cells sorted from PBMCs, collected 5 days after the yellow fever booster vaccination. CDR3 residues: CASSFRGDYGYTF. In nucleotides, the CDR3 is TGTGCCAGCAGTTTTCGGGGGGACTATGGCTACACCTTC.